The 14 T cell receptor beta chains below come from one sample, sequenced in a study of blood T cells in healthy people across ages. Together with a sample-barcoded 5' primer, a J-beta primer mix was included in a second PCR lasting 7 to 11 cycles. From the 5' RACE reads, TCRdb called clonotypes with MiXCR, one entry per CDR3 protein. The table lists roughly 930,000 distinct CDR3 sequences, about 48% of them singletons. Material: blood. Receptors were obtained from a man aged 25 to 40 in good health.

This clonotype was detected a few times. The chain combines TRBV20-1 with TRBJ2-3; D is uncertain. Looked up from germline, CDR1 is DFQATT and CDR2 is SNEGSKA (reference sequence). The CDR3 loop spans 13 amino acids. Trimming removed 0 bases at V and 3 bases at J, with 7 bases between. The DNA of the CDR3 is TGCAGTGCTAGAGATGTAGATACAGATACGCAGTATTTT. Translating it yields CSARDVDTDTQYF.

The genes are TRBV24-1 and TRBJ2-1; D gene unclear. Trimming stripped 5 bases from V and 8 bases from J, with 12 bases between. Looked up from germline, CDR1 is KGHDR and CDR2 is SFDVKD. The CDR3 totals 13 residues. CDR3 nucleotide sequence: TGTGCCACCAGTGGTCCCACACGGGATGAGCAGTTCTTC. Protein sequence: CATSGPTRDEQFF.

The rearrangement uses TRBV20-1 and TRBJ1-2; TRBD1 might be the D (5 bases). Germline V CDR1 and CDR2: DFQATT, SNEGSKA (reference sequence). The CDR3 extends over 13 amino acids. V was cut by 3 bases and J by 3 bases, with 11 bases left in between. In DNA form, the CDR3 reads TGCAGTGCTAGTTCAGGGTGGGACTATGGCTACACCTTC. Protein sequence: CSASSGWDYGYTF.

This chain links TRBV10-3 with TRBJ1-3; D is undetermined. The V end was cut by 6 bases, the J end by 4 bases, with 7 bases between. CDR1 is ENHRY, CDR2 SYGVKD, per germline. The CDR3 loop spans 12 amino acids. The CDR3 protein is CAISPGGNTIYF. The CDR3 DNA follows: TGTGCCATCAGCCCCGGAGGAAACACCATATATTTT.

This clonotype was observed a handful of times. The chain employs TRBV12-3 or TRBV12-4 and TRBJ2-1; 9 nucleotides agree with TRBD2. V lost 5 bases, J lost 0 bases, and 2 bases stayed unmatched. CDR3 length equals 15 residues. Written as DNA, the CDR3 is TGTGCCAGCAGTATACTAGCGGGCTCCTACAATGAGCAGTTCTTC. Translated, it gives CASSILAGSYNEQFF.

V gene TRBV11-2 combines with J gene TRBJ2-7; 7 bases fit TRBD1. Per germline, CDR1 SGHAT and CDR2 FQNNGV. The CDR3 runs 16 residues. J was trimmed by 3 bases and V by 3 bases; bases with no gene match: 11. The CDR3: CASSFEGRQGVYEQYF. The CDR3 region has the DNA TGTGCCAGCAGCTTCGAAGGGAGACAGGGAGTCTACGAGCAGTACTTC.

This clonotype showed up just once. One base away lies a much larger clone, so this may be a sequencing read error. As DNA, the CDR3 is TGTGCCAGCAGCTTTGGGACTAGGGAGACCCAGTTCTTC. This codes for CASSFGTRETQFF. This chain connects TRBV7-8 to TRBJ2-1; 8 nucleotides agree with TRBD2. Unmatched junction bases numbered 8, after V lost 3 bases and J lost 13 bases. The CDR3 is 13 amino acids. Germline-derived CDR1 and CDR2 are SGHVS and FQNEAQ.

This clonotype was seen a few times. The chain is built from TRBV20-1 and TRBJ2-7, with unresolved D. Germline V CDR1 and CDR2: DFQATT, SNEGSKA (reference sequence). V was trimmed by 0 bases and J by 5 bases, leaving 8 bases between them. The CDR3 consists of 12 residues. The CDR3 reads CSARDLDHEQYF. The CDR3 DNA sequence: TGCAGTGCTAGAGATTTGGACCACGAGCAGTACTTC.

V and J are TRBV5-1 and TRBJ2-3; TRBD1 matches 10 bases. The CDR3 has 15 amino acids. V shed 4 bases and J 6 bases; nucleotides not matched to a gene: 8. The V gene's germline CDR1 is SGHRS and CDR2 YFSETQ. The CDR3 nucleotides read TGCGCCAGCAGCCTAGGGACAGGGGCTTCGGATACGCAGTATTTT. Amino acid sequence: CASSLGTGASDTQYF.

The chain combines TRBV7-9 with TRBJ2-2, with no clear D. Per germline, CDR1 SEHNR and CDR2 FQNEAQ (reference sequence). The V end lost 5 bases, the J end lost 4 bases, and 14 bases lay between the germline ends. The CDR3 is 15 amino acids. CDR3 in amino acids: CASSPKERITGELFF. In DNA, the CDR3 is TGTGCCAGCAGCCCGAAGGAACGGATCACCGGGGAGCTGTTTTTT.

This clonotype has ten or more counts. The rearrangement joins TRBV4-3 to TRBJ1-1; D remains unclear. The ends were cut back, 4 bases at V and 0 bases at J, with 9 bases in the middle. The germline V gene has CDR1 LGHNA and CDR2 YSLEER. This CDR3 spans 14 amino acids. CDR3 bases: TGCGCCAGCAGCCGATCGAACCTGAACACTGAAGCTTTCTTT. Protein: CASSRSNLNTEAFF.

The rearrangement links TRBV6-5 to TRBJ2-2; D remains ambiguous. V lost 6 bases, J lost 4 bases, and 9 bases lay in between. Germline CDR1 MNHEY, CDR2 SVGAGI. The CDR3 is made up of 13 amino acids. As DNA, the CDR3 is TGTGCCAGCAGAGAGGACCCCACCGGGGAGCTGTTTTTT. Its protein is CASREDPTGELFF.

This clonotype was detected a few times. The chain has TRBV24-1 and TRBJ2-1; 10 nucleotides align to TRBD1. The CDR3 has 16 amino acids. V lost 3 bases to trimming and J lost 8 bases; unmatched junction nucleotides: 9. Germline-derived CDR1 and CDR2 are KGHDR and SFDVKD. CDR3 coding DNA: TGTGCCACCAGTGATAGCCCGGGACAGGGGACCGATGAGCAGTTCTTC. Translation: CATSDSPGQGTDEQFF.

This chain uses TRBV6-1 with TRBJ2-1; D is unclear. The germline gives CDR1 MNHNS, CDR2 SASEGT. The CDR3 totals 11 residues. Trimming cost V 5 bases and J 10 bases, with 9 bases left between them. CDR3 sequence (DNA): TGTGCCAGCAGTACAAGGTGGGAGCAGTTCTTC. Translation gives CASSTRWEQFF.